This entry describes one T cell receptor (beta chain). Data came from immunoSEQ multiplex PCR; TCRdb stores just in-frame clones and leaves some out. The data contain roughly 80,000 clones, 90% of them singletons. The CDR3 is made up of 15 amino acids. V was shortened by 0 bases and J by 5 bases, with 14 bases between the two germline ends. From germline, CDR1 is SGHRS and CDR2 YFSETQ. The entry originates in a study of T cell responses to AZD1222 COVID-19 vaccine. The sample consisted of peripheral blood, taken on day 0 of AZD1222 vaccination. This receptor was obtained from an adult in good health. The chain links TRBV5-1 to TRBJ1-1; weak D call: TRBD1 (5 bases). In DNA form, the CDR3 reads TGCGCCAGCAGCTTGGCCAGGACAAGAGAGACTGAAGCTTTCTTT. It is translated as CASSLARTRETEAFF.